The rows below give T cell receptor beta chains drawn from one sample of a study of blood T cell repertoires in COVID-19. Using immunoSEQ multiplex PCR, the repertoire was profiled, and TCRdb retains in-frame clones only, with some absent. The sample lists about 180,000 clones; roughly nine tenths were seen once. Sequencing input: peripheral blood. The receptor source for this set is a man in his 70s with active or convalescent COVID-19. The CDR3 runs from the conserved cysteine through the conserved F or W. D genes are given only for firm matches. Part of the rows lack a size; the others show once, few, many or a class for expanded clones.

J gene: TRBJ2-7; CDR3 length: 14; V gene: TRBV9; D gene: TRBD2; clone size: NA; CDR3 DNA: TGTGCCAGCAGTCTAGCGGGAGCTTCCTTCGAGCAGTACTTC; CDR3 protein: CASSLAGASFEQYF
J gene: TRBJ1-1; CDR3 length: 15; V gene: TRBV10-3; D gene: NA; clone size: NA; CDR3 DNA: TGTGCCATCAGTGAGTCGGGGGGTGGGGACACTGAAGCTTTCTTT; CDR3 protein: CAISESGGGDTEAFF
J gene: TRBJ1-5; CDR3 length: 15; V gene: TRBV28; D gene: TRBD1; clone size: once; CDR3 DNA: TGTGCCAGCCTACGGACAGGATCACTCTATCAGCCCCAGCATTTT; CDR3 protein: CASLRTGSLYQPQHF
J gene: TRBJ1-6; CDR3 length: 13; V gene: TRBV30; D gene: NA; clone size: NA; CDR3 DNA: TGTGCCTGGGGGGAGTCCTATAATTCACCCCTCCACTTT; CDR3 protein: CAWGESYNSPLHF
J gene: TRBJ1-2; CDR3 length: 14; V gene: TRBV6-5; D gene: TRBD1; clone size: NA; CDR3 DNA: TGTGCCAGCAGTTCGCACAGGGGGCCCTATGGCTACACCTTC; CDR3 protein: CASSSHRGPYGYTF
J gene: TRBJ1-6; CDR3 length: 14; V gene: TRBV7-6; D gene: NA; clone size: NA; CDR3 DNA: TGTGCCAGCAGCCCTAGAGGGTTCGGGTCACCCCTCCACTTT; CDR3 protein: CASSPRGFGSPLHF
J gene: TRBJ1-2; CDR3 length: 14; V gene: TRBV5-1; D gene: NA; clone size: NA; CDR3 DNA: TGCGCCAGCAGCTTGGAGAGCAGGGGTATTAGCTACACCTTC; CDR3 protein: CASSLESRGISYTF
J gene: TRBJ1-3; CDR3 length: 15; V gene: TRBV18; D gene: NA; clone size: NA; CDR3 DNA: TGTGCCAGCTCAACTAGGACCGCCTCTGGAAACACCATATATTTT; CDR3 protein: CASSTRTASGNTIYF
J gene: TRBJ1-6; CDR3 length: 12; V gene: TRBV28; D gene: NA; clone size: once; CDR3 DNA: TGTGCCAGCAAAGGAGGCGATTCACCCCTCCACTTT; CDR3 protein: CASKGGDSPLHF
J gene: TRBJ1-5; CDR3 length: 16; V gene: TRBV6-5; D gene: NA; clone size: NA; CDR3 DNA: TGTGCCAGCAGTTACCAGACAGTCGTTAGCAATCAGCCCCAGCATTTT; CDR3 protein: CASSYQTVVSNQPQHF
J gene: TRBJ2-3; CDR3 length: 14; V gene: TRBV9; D gene: NA; clone size: NA; CDR3 DNA: TGTGCCAGCAGCGTAGTAGCCGAGCAGAATACGCAGTATTTT; CDR3 protein: CASSVVAEQNTQYF
J gene: TRBJ2-5; CDR3 length: 12; V gene: TRBV11-2; D gene: TRBD2; clone size: NA; CDR3 DNA: TGTGCCAGCAGTCCTGTGCGGGAGTCCCAGTACTTC; CDR3 protein: CASSPVRESQYF
J gene: TRBJ2-1; CDR3 length: 16; V gene: TRBV7-9; D gene: TRBD2; clone size: NA; CDR3 DNA: TGTGCCAGCAGCCCCCCCGGTAGCGGGGGATACAATGAGCAGTTCTTC; CDR3 protein: CASSPPGSGGYNEQFF
J gene: TRBJ2-7; CDR3 length: 14; V gene: TRBV6-2/TRBV6-3; D gene: TRBD1; clone size: NA; CDR3 DNA: TGTGCCAGCAGTTACGGGACAGCAACCTACGAGCAGTACTTC; CDR3 protein: CASSYGTATYEQYF
J gene: TRBJ1-2; CDR3 length: 14; V gene: TRBV9; D gene: NA; clone size: NA; CDR3 DNA: TGTGCCAGCAGCGTAGTTAGCCAGGGCGGAGGCTACACCTTC; CDR3 protein: CASSVVSQGGGYTF
J gene: TRBJ1-2; CDR3 length: 14; V gene: TRBV7-2; D gene: NA; clone size: NA; CDR3 DNA: TGTGCCAGCAGCTTAGGCGTCCGCTCACCAGGCTACACCTTC; CDR3 protein: CASSLGVRSPGYTF
J gene: TRBJ1-5; CDR3 length: 13; V gene: TRBV27; D gene: NA; clone size: NA; CDR3 DNA: TGTGCCAGCAGTTTAGACAGAATTCAGGCCCAGCATTTT; CDR3 protein: CASSLDRIQAQHF
J gene: TRBJ2-7; CDR3 length: 13; V gene: TRBV29-1; D gene: TRBD2; clone size: NA; CDR3 DNA: TGCAGCGTTGAGTCGGGAGGGTTCGACGAGCAGTACTTC; CDR3 protein: CSVESGGFDEQYF
J gene: TRBJ1-2; CDR3 length: 12; V gene: TRBV2; D gene: NA; clone size: once; CDR3 DNA: TGTGCCAGCAGTGAAGCGACTGGCGGCTACACCTTC; CDR3 protein: CASSEATGGYTF
J gene: TRBJ2-5; CDR3 length: 16; V gene: TRBV6-2/TRBV6-3; D gene: TRBD1; clone size: NA; CDR3 DNA: TGTGCCAGCAGTACCTACGACAGGGGGCCGAAAGAGACCCAGTACTTC; CDR3 protein: CASSTYDRGPKETQYF
J gene: TRBJ1-1; CDR3 length: 14; V gene: TRBV11-3; D gene: TRBD1; clone size: NA; CDR3 DNA: TGTGCCAGCAGCTCGGACAGGGTGGGAACTGAAGCTTTCTTT; CDR3 protein: CASSSDRVGTEAFF